This T cell receptor beta chain derives from a study of OX40 agonist ivuxolimab in advanced cancers. As for the study in general: Among those enrolled, mean age was approximately 62 years (range roughly 20 to 79) and 75% to 85% were male.

Concerning this clone: Its antigen remains unknown.

Whole-study findings and limits: Both blood CD4+ and CD8+ T cells showed clonal growth by week 6 at 0.1 to 3.0 mg/kg.

Produced via immunoSEQ multiplex PCR; TCRdb's table is partial and in-frame only. In the table there are 26,000 or so clones, about 82% of which are singletons. Germline-derived CDR1 and CDR2 are KGHSH and LQKENI. The CDR3 consists of 14 residues. Sequencing used CD4+ or CD8+ T cells sorted from blood, obtained in a trial of the OX40 agonist ivuxolimab. This clonotype was sampled from an adult with an advanced solid tumor such as melanoma, head and neck, liver or kidney cancer. V gene TRBV18 combines with J gene TRBJ2-5; D perhaps matches TRBD2 (6 bases). Gene TRBJ2-7 matches the end of the DNA better, so the J call may be wrong. DNA for the CDR3: TGTGCCAGCTCACCAGGGTTGGGAGGCTACGAGCAGTACTTC. The encoded protein is CASSPGLGGYEQYF.